This T cell receptor beta chain is drawn from a study of prognosis after radiotherapy for stage I lung cancer. As for the study in general: SBRT was given in 3 to 5 fractions at a biologically effective dose of at least 100 Gy as radiotherapy.

Germline V gene lookup returns CDR1 SGHTA and CDR2 FQGNSA. The CDR3 consists of 13 residues. The genomic DNA TCR beta CDR3 region underwent two rounds of multiplex PCR. Primers specific to each TRBV and TRBJ gene drove first-round PCR. MiXCR, applied by TCRdb to the multiplex PCR reads, yields one record per CDR3 protein. The sample holds roughly 13,000 distinct CDR3 sequences; around 48% are singletons and the top ten take roughly 26%. This clonotype was observed a single time. The junction and the germline gene differ at one end; a read error may be behind it. The source material was PBMCs, sampled before or after stereotactic body radiation therapy (not recorded which). V is TRBV7-2 and J is TRBJ2-1; tentatively, D is TRBD2 (5 bases). The sequence was collected from a donor over 45 with non-small cell lung cancer. CDR3 amino acids: CASSLDASTSEQF. In nucleotides, the CDR3 is TGTGCCAGCAGCTTAGACGCGAGTACTAGTGAGCAGTTC.